These 2 T cell receptor beta chains were all obtained from the same sample, sequenced in a study of blood T cell repertoires in COVID-19. Produced via immunoSEQ multiplex PCR; TCRdb's table is partial and in-frame only. Here the sample spans 430,000 or so clones, approximately 90% being singletons. Sample: peripheral blood. These receptors were taken from a man younger than 30 with COVID-19, enrolled during active disease.

The chain is built from TRBV6-1 and TRBJ2-6; a weak D match, TRBD1 (6 bases). Germline V gene sequence: CDR1 MNHNS, CDR2 SASEGT. The CDR3 is made up of 16 amino acids. V lost 2 bases to trimming and J lost 0 bases, with 8 bases between them. The CDR3 DNA is TGTGCCAGCAGTGAAAAGGGACACTCTGGGGCCAACGTCCTGACTTTC. It codes for CASSEKGHSGANVLTF.

This clone was detected once. The chain uses TRBV28 and TRBJ2-7, with 11 positions matching TRBD2. This CDR3 has 15 residues. CDR1 is MDHEN and CDR2 is SYDVKM in the germline V gene. V shed 4 bases and J 6 bases; nucleotides not matched to a gene: 8. The CDR3 loop is CASSSYSGGASEQYF. Here the CDR3 DNA reads TGTGCCAGCAGTTCCTATAGCGGGGGGGCCTCCGAGCAGTACTTC.